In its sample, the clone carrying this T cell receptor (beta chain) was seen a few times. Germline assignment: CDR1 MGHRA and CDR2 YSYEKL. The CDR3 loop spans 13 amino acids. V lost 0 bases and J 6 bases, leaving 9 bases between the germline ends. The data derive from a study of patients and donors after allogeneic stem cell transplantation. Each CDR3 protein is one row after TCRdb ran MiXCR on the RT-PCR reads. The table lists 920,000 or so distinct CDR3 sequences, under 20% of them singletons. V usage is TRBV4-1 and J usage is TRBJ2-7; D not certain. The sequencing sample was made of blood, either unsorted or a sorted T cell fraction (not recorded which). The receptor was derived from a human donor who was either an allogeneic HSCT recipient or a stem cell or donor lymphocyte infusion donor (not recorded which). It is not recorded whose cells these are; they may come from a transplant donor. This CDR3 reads CASSQDKTSEQYF. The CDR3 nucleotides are TGCGCCAGCAGCCAAGATAAGACGTCCGAGCAGTACTTC.